The 11 T cell receptor beta chains below come from one sample, sequenced in a study of blood T cell repertoires in COVID-19. Clones were read by immunoSEQ multiplex PCR, and TCRdb kept only the in-frame ones, dropping some. The profile shows tens of thousands of clones, about 91% of them singletons. The sequencing sample was made of peripheral blood. The origin of the receptors is a man aged 40-49 years with COVID-19, enrolled during active disease.

V usage is TRBV5-4 and J usage is TRBJ2-2; D gene unclear. Looked up from germline, CDR1 is SGHNT and CDR2 is YYREEE (reference sequence). Deletions cut 1 base from V and 4 bases from J, with 11 bases between. The CDR3 sequence is 15 residues long. This CDR3 reads CASSLFGLGTGELFF. CDR3 nucleotides: TGTGCCAGCAGCTTGTTTGGTCTAGGCACCGGGGAGCTGTTTTTT.

The chain is built from TRBV2 and TRBJ1-1; the D is unclear. The CDR3 contains 16 residues. Germline CDR1 SNHLY, CDR2 FYNNEI. Trimming took off 5 bases at V and 2 bases at J, with 18 bases between the two ends. Written as DNA, the CDR3 is TGTGCCAGCAGTCGTCCCGCGGGAGGGCTCAACACTGAAGCTTTCTTT. Residues: CASSRPAGGLNTEAFF.

CDR3 sequence (DNA): TGTGCCTGGAGTTCCGGGACTAGCGGGACAAATACCTACGAGCAGTACTTC. Encoded protein: CAWSSGTSGTNTYEQYF. This rearrangement joins TRBV30 to TRBJ2-7; TRBD2 matches 13 bases. CDR3 length: 17 amino acids. CDR1 is GTSNPN, CDR2 SVGIG, per germline (reference sequence). V lost 2 bases, J lost 2 bases, and 9 bases stayed unmatched.

The chain links TRBV6-6 to TRBJ1-1, with 8 bases lining up with TRBD1. The germline CDR1 and CDR2 sequences are MNHNY and SVGAGI (reference sequence). Unmatched junction bases numbered 4, after V lost 5 bases and J lost 5 bases. This CDR3 is 13 amino acids long. The CDR3 protein is CASSATGGTEAFF. Written as DNA, the CDR3 is TGTGCCAGCAGTGCTACAGGGGGGACTGAAGCTTTCTTT.

The gene calls are TRBV19 and TRBJ2-7, with 8 bases fitting TRBD2. Trimming removed 3 bases from V and 2 bases from J; junction bases left unmatched: 6. Looked up from germline, CDR1 is LNHDA and CDR2 is SQIVND (reference sequence). This CDR3 has 15 amino acids. The CDR3 is CASSIGPREAYEQYF. The CDR3 DNA reads as TGTGCCAGTAGTATCGGTCCGCGGGAGGCCTACGAGCAGTACTTC.

The chain links TRBV9 to TRBJ1-2; D ambiguous. Germline V CDR1 and CDR2: SGDLS, YYNGEE. Trimming took 0 bases from V and 0 from J, leaving 6 bases between them. This CDR3 region has 14 residues. The DNA of the CDR3 is TGTGCCAGCAGCGTAGGGGAGGCTAACTATGGCTACACCTTC. Protein product: CASSVGEANYGYTF.

This chain connects TRBV10-3 to TRBJ2-2; 7 positions agree with TRBD2. The CDR3 has 16 residues. CDR1 and CDR2 (germline): ENHRY, SYGVKD. V lost 4 bases and J lost 6; bases outside the gene matches: 11. Written as DNA, the CDR3 is TGTGCCATCAGTGGGACGCGGGGGAGTGGGTCCGGGGAGCTGTTTTTT. This translates into CAISGTRGSGSGELFF.

The chain recombines TRBV18 with TRBJ1-1; D is unresolved. Germline V CDR1 and CDR2: KGHSH, LQKENI. CDR3 size: 15 residues. Deletions cut 2 bases from V and 0 bases from J, with 10 bases between. As DNA, the CDR3 is TGTGCCAGCTCACCATTGCACACGATGAACACTGAAGCTTTCTTT. Encoded protein: CASSPLHTMNTEAFF.

The chain joins TRBV7-3 to TRBJ2-2; a possible D gene is TRBD1 (6 bases). Trimming removed 2 bases from V and 4 bases from J, with 11 bases in between. There are 15 residues in the CDR3. Germline CDR1 reads SGHTA; CDR2 reads FQGTGA. The CDR3 DNA reads as TGTGCCAGCAGCTTAGGCCCAGGGGCCACCGGGGAGCTGTTTTTT. It codes for CASSLGPGATGELFF.

This chain links TRBV11-2 with TRBJ2-2; unclear D gene. V was trimmed by 2 bases and J by 2 bases, leaving 9 bases between them. Germline V gene lookup returns CDR1 SGHAT and CDR2 FQNNGV. The CDR3 consists of 15 residues. CDR3 sequence: CASSLPSLNTGELFF. In DNA form, the CDR3 reads TGTGCCAGCAGCTTACCTAGTCTTAACACCGGGGAGCTGTTTTTT. Together with reference TRBV11-2 and TRBJ2-2, the CDR3 gives the full variable domain: EAGVAQSPRYKIIEKRQSVAFWCNPISGHATLYWYQQILGQGPKLLIQFQNNGVVDDSQLPKDRFSAERLKGVDSTLKIQPAKLEDSAVYLCASSLPSLNTGELFFGEGSRLTVL.

The chain uses TRBV19 and TRBJ1-6, with 9 positions matching TRBD1. Per germline, CDR1 LNHDA and CDR2 SQIVND (reference sequence). Germline trimming cut 6 bases from V and 10 bases from J; bases unmatched to any gene: 13. The CDR3 runs 16 residues. The CDR3 nucleotides read TGTGCCAGTAGCCAACAGGGGGCCTCTGGCAGGTCACCCCTCCACTTT. Residues: CASSQQGASGRSPLHF.